This is a list of T cell receptor beta chains from one sample in a study of blood T cell repertoires in COVID-19. The table came from immunoSEQ multiplex PCR; TCRdb's copy has only in-frame clones and leaves some out. The sample records 190,000 or so clones, more than 75% being singletons. Material: PBMCs or T cells enriched from blood (not recorded which). These receptors were obtained from a woman aged 25-40 years who had recovered from COVID-19. Both conserved end residues are part of each CDR3. A D gene is named only where the DNA matches it firmly. Expanded clones get a size class; other rows say once, few or many, or leave the size out.

J: TRBJ2-1; D: TRBD2; size: -; V: TRBV27; DNA: TGTGCCAGCAGCCAGATCAAAGGACTAGCGGGGTTCAATGAGCAGTTCTTC; CDR3: CASSQIKGLAGFNEQFF
J: TRBJ2-7; D: -; size: few; V: TRBV21-1; DNA: TGTGCCAGCAGCAATCTCGGGGACAGGGACGAGCAGTACTTC; CDR3: CASSNLGDRDEQYF
J: TRBJ1-5; D: TRBD1; size: -; V: TRBV19; DNA: TGTGCCAGTAGTTCCGGGACAGGGGGCGAGCAGCCCCAGCATTTT; CDR3: CASSSGTGGEQPQHF
J: TRBJ1-2; D: -; size: -; V: TRBV12-3/TRBV12-4; DNA: TGTGCCAGCAGTCCAGGGGCAAGGGGGGGCTACACCTTC; CDR3: CASSPGARGGYTF
J: TRBJ2-2; D: TRBD2; size: -; V: TRBV27; DNA: TGTGCCAGCAGTTTATCCACCCCGTTTAGCGGGAGAAGAGGGGAGCTGTTTTTT; CDR3: CASSLSTPFSGRRGELFF
J: TRBJ2-7; D: -; size: -; V: TRBV13; DNA: TGTGCCAGCAGCAAGGGAGGTAGGGTCTACGAGCAGTACTTC; CDR3: CASSKGGRVYEQYF
J: TRBJ1-2; D: -; size: once; V: TRBV7-2; DNA: TGTGCCAGCAGCTTAGCGGGTTTCGAGGGTGGCTACACCTTC; CDR3: CASSLAGFEGGYTF
J: TRBJ2-2; D: TRBD1; size: once; V: TRBV5-6; DNA: TGTGCCAGCACCCCGACAGGGATGACCGGGGAGCTGTTTTTT; CDR3: CASTPTGMTGELFF
J: TRBJ2-3; D: -; size: -; V: TRBV20-1; DNA: TGCAGTATGACTAGAGATACGCAGTATTTT; CDR3: CSMTRDTQYF
J: TRBJ1-2; D: TRBD1; size: -; V: TRBV6-5; DNA: TGTGCCAGCAGGTGGACAGGGGACTATGGCTACACCTTC; CDR3: CASRWTGDYGYTF
J: TRBJ2-7; D: -; size: -; V: TRBV7-2; DNA: TGTGCCAGCAGCTTATGGCCCGCGGGCGGGATCGTATACGAGCAGTACTTC; CDR3: CASSLWPAGGIVYEQYF
J: TRBJ2-1; D: -; size: -; V: TRBV6-4; DNA: TGTGCCAGCAGCGCACAGGGATCGGGCAATGAGCAGTTCTTC; CDR3: CASSAQGSGNEQFF
J: TRBJ1-2; D: TRBD1; size: -; V: TRBV25-1; DNA: TGTGCCAGCAGAAGACAGGGGGCGAGTCCAGGAGGCTACACCTTC; CDR3: CASRRQGASPGGYTF
J: TRBJ2-7; D: -; size: -; V: TRBV6-5; DNA: TGTGCCAGCAGTTACTCGTCTTTCTCCTACGAGCAGTACTTC; CDR3: CASSYSSFSYEQYF
J: TRBJ1-1; D: TRBD1; size: few; V: TRBV5-1; DNA: TGCGCCAGCAGCTGGATTGGGACAGGGGAGGATGAAGCTTTCTTT; CDR3: CASSWIGTGEDEAFF
J: TRBJ2-7; D: -; size: -; V: TRBV19; DNA: TGTGCCAGTAGTGAATGGGTGACAGACGATCTCTACGAGCAGTACTTC; CDR3: CASSEWVTDDLYEQYF
J: TRBJ2-1; D: -; size: -; V: TRBV5-4; DNA: TGTGCCAGCAACCTGGGGGGCGGGAGCTCCTACAATGAGCAGTTCTTC; CDR3: CASNLGGGSSYNEQFF
J: TRBJ2-7; D: TRBD1; size: -; V: TRBV27; DNA: TGTGCCAGCAGTCCTAGGGACAGCGACTCACCTAGGTGGCAGTACTTC; CDR3: CASSPRDSDSPRWQYF
J: TRBJ1-5; D: -; size: -; V: TRBV2; DNA: TGTGCCAGCAGTGGGACCACCGGGGTGGATCAGCCCCAGCATTTT; CDR3: CASSGTTGVDQPQHF
J: TRBJ2-7; D: TRBD2; size: once; V: TRBV27; DNA: TGTGCCAGCAGTTTATCTACTAGCGGCAAATACGAGCAGTACTTC; CDR3: CASSLSTSGKYEQYF
J: TRBJ2-1; D: -; size: -; V: TRBV19; DNA: TGTGCCAGTACTATAACTAGGAGCTCCTACAATGAGCAGTTCTTC; CDR3: CASTITRSSYNEQFF
J: TRBJ2-3; D: TRBD1; size: -; V: TRBV11-3; DNA: TGTGCCAGCAGCCCCCGACAGGGTAGCCCAGATACGCAGTATTTT; CDR3: CASSPRQGSPDTQYF
J: TRBJ1-2; D: -; size: -; V: TRBV11-2; DNA: TGTGCCAGCAGCTTAGGTCGTGGCTACACCTTC; CDR3: CASSLGRGYTF
J: TRBJ2-6; D: TRBD1; size: few; V: TRBV19; DNA: TGTGCCAGGGGGAGTCAGGGGGCGGCTGGGGCCAACGTCCTGACTTTC; CDR3: CARGSQGAAGANVLTF
J: TRBJ2-7; D: TRBD2; size: -; V: TRBV7-8; DNA: TGTGCCAGCAGCTTAGGTTCCCCAGCGGGAGGTTTGAACGAGCAGTACTTC; CDR3: CASSLGSPAGGLNEQYF
J: TRBJ2-1; D: TRBD2; size: -; V: TRBV29-1; DNA: TGCAGCGTTGAGCGCGATGGGGGGACTAGCGCCAACCTAGTTATTAGGTTCTTC; CDR3: CSVERDGGTSANLVIRFF
J: TRBJ2-7; D: TRBD2; size: -; V: TRBV2; DNA: TGTGCCAGCACCCTGGGGGGGTTATACGAGCAGTACTTC; CDR3: CASTLGGLYEQYF
J: TRBJ2-5; D: TRBD2; size: -; V: TRBV7-8; DNA: TGTGCCAGCAGCTTAGCGTCGGGAGGGTACCAAGAGACCCAGTACTTC; CDR3: CASSLASGGYQETQYF
J: TRBJ2-7; D: -; size: -; V: TRBV15; DNA: TGTGCCACCAGCGCTAGAGGTTACAACTCCTACGAGCAGTACTTC; CDR3: CATSARGYNSYEQYF
J: TRBJ2-6; D: TRBD1; size: -; V: TRBV9; DNA: TGTGCCAGCAGCGCGTCCTTTCAGGGACAGATGTTCTCTGGGGCCAACGTCCTGACTTTC; CDR3: CASSASFQGQMFSGANVLTF
J: TRBJ2-1; D: TRBD1; size: -; V: TRBV19; DNA: TGTGCCAGTAGTATAGGGGCGGCAGGGGGCTTGTTCTTC; CDR3: CASSIGAAGGLFF
J: TRBJ2-5; D: TRBD1; size: -; V: TRBV28; DNA: TGTGCCAGCAGTACTCAAGACAGGGAAGGGACCCAGTACTTC; CDR3: CASSTQDREGTQYF
J: TRBJ2-7; D: TRBD1; size: once; V: TRBV28; DNA: TGTGCCAGCAGTTTGACAGGGGGACACTACGAGCAGTACTTC; CDR3: CASSLTGGHYEQYF
J: TRBJ1-1; D: -; size: -; V: TRBV3-1/TRBV3-2; DNA: TGTGCCAGCAGTCACTGGGGGGGGCCTGAAGCTTTCTTT; CDR3: CASSHWGGPEAFF
J: TRBJ1-2; D: TRBD1; size: -; V: TRBV10-3; DNA: TGTGCCATCAGTGAGTCGGGACAGGGGACCTATGGCTACACCTTC; CDR3: CAISESGQGTYGYTF
J: TRBJ2-5; D: TRBD2; size: -; V: TRBV4-2; DNA: TGTGCCAGCAGCCAAGCCCCGGGACTAGCGGGAGAAGGGACCCAGTACTTC; CDR3: CASSQAPGLAGEGTQYF
J: TRBJ2-6; D: TRBD1; size: -; V: TRBV6-4; DNA: TGTGCCAGCAGTTCGACAGGGACAGGGGCCAACGTCCTGACTTTC; CDR3: CASSSTGTGANVLTF
J: TRBJ1-4; D: -; size: once; V: TRBV7-6; DNA: TGTGCCAGCAGCTTAGCGGGGGGGGCAGGGCTCGGAGAAAAACTGTTTTTT; CDR3: CASSLAGGAGLGEKLFF
J: TRBJ2-7; D: TRBD2; size: -; V: TRBV9; DNA: TGTGCCAGCAGCGTAGGCGGGAGAGTGGGCGAGCAGTACTTC; CDR3: CASSVGGRVGEQYF